This TCR beta chain appears in the sequencing data of a study of blood T cell repertoires in COVID-19. Repertoires were generated with immunoSEQ multiplex PCR, while TCRdb's copy carries only in-frame clones and drops some. The sample has roughly 300,000 clones; 90% are singletons. Specimen: PBMCs or T cells enriched from blood (not recorded which). The receptor was isolated from a woman aged 25 to 39 who had recovered from COVID-19.

CDR3 loop: CASSLAQKTGARTDTQYF. Written as DNA, the CDR3 is TGTGCCAGCAGCTTAGCGCAAAAGACAGGGGCCCGCACAGATACGCAGTATTTT. The rearrangement uses TRBV7-6 and TRBJ2-3; 8 bases are shared with TRBD1. The CDR3 length is 18 residues. Germline-derived CDR1 and CDR2 are SGHVS and FNYEAQ. Unmatched junction bases numbered 9, after V lost 0 bases and J lost 1 base.